These T cell receptor beta chains were read from a single sample in a study of blood T cell repertoires in COVID-19. Assay: immunoSEQ multiplex PCR; the TCRdb copy retains only in-frame clones and omits some. This table has more than 95,000 clones, about nine tenths appearing once. The sample comprised peripheral blood. These receptors originate from a man between 65 and 85 years old who had recovered from COVID-19. Both conserved end residues are part of each CDR3. Fields, in order: CDR3 DNA, CDR3 protein, clone size, V gene, D gene, J gene. The D gene is left open where the match is weak. Expanded clones are given a class, and other clones once, few, many or no size at all.

CDR3 DNA: TGTGCCAGCAGCTTTTCCCGGGGGAGCGCCGAGCAGTACTTC
CDR3 protein: CASSFSRGSAEQYF
clone size: -
V gene: TRBV11-3
D gene: -
J gene: TRBJ2-7

CDR3 DNA: TGTGCCAGCAGCTCCGGTAGCGAGCAGTACTTC
CDR3 protein: CASSSGSEQYF
clone size: few
V gene: TRBV7-3
D gene: -
J gene: TRBJ2-7

CDR3 DNA: TGTGCCAGCAGTCCAACATACCGGGACTCCCGTCGTACGCAGTATTTT
CDR3 protein: CASSPTYRDSRRTQYF
clone size: -
V gene: TRBV3-1/TRBV3-2
D gene: -
J gene: TRBJ2-3

CDR3 DNA: TGTGCCAGCAGCTTATGGGGACAGGGAGGCGAGGTCACAGATACGCAGTATTTT
CDR3 protein: CASSLWGQGGEVTDTQYF
clone size: -
V gene: TRBV7-9
D gene: TRBD1
J gene: TRBJ2-3

CDR3 DNA: TGTGCCAGCTCATCGTTAAACAGGGGGTTGAACTATGGCTACACCTTC
CDR3 protein: CASSSLNRGLNYGYTF
clone size: many
V gene: TRBV18
D gene: TRBD1
J gene: TRBJ1-2

CDR3 DNA: TGTGCCAGCAGCTTGGTCAGGGGCGGGACTGAAGCTTTCTTT
CDR3 protein: CASSLVRGGTEAFF
clone size: -
V gene: TRBV5-6
D gene: -
J gene: TRBJ1-1

CDR3 DNA: TGTGCCTCCAGTAAGTGGAGCAATCAGCCCCAGCATTTT
CDR3 protein: CASSKWSNQPQHF
clone size: -
V gene: TRBV2
D gene: -
J gene: TRBJ1-5

CDR3 DNA: TGCGCCAGCCAACCCCTAGCGGGAGCGCCCAATGAGCAGTTCTTC
CDR3 protein: CASQPLAGAPNEQFF
clone size: -
V gene: TRBV5-1
D gene: TRBD2
J gene: TRBJ2-1

CDR3 DNA: TGTGCCAGTAGCGGGGCAGATACGCAGTATTTT
CDR3 protein: CASSGADTQYF
clone size: -
V gene: TRBV19
D gene: -
J gene: TRBJ2-3

CDR3 DNA: TGCGCCAGCAGCATGGACAGGGTTGGAGGCTACACCTTC
CDR3 protein: CASSMDRVGGYTF
clone size: -
V gene: TRBV5-1
D gene: TRBD1
J gene: TRBJ1-2

CDR3 DNA: TGCGCCAGCAGCCAGCTAAGCGGGAGTGTGGGAAACATTCAGTACTTC
CDR3 protein: CASSQLSGSVGNIQYF
clone size: -
V gene: TRBV4-1
D gene: TRBD2
J gene: TRBJ2-4

CDR3 DNA: TGTGCCAGTAGTATAGAGGTCCGGGGAACCTATAATTCACCCCTCCACTTT
CDR3 protein: CASSIEVRGTYNSPLHF
clone size: once
V gene: TRBV19
D gene: -
J gene: TRBJ1-6

CDR3 DNA: TGTGCCAGCAGCCCCCTTGGGCGGGACCGTATTCCCCCGAACACCGGGGAGCTGTTTTTT
CDR3 protein: CASSPLGRDRIPPNTGELFF
clone size: -
V gene: TRBV3-1/TRBV3-2
D gene: -
J gene: TRBJ2-2

CDR3 DNA: TGTGCCACCAGTGATAACGGGGGTGGCTATGGCTACACCTTC
CDR3 protein: CATSDNGGGYGYTF
clone size: -
V gene: TRBV24-1
D gene: -
J gene: TRBJ1-2

CDR3 DNA: TGCGCCAGCAGCCAAAGAAGCGACAGCTGGGGCGGGGAGCTGTTTTTT
CDR3 protein: CASSQRSDSWGGELFF
clone size: -
V gene: TRBV5-1
D gene: -
J gene: TRBJ2-2

CDR3 DNA: TGTGCCAGCAGTTTATCGGGGAGCGCCTACGAGCAGTACTTC
CDR3 protein: CASSLSGSAYEQYF
clone size: -
V gene: TRBV28
D gene: -
J gene: TRBJ2-7

CDR3 DNA: TGTGCCAGCACGGGACAGTACACCGGGGAGCTGTTTTTT
CDR3 protein: CASTGQYTGELFF
clone size: -
V gene: TRBV2
D gene: TRBD1
J gene: TRBJ2-2

CDR3 DNA: TGTGCCAGCAGCTTAGAGGGACAAAATAATTCACCCCTCCACTTT
CDR3 protein: CASSLEGQNNSPLHF
clone size: once
V gene: TRBV11-3
D gene: -
J gene: TRBJ1-6

CDR3 DNA: TGCGCCAGCTGCGGAAACACCGGGGAGCTGTTTTTT
CDR3 protein: CASCGNTGELFF
clone size: -
V gene: TRBV10-2
D gene: -
J gene: TRBJ2-2

CDR3 DNA: TGCAGTGCCTCCGGGGTATACGAGCAGTACTTC
CDR3 protein: CSASGVYEQYF
clone size: -
V gene: TRBV20-1
D gene: -
J gene: TRBJ2-7

CDR3 DNA: TGTGCCAGCAGCACGACTCGAACCGGGGAGCTGTTTTTT
CDR3 protein: CASSTTRTGELFF
clone size: -
V gene: TRBV3-1/TRBV3-2
D gene: -
J gene: TRBJ2-2

CDR3 DNA: TGTGCCAGCAGGACGATAGGGGGGGGATTCTCTGGAAACACCATATATTTT
CDR3 protein: CASRTIGGGFSGNTIYF
clone size: -
V gene: TRBV28
D gene: -
J gene: TRBJ1-3

CDR3 DNA: TGTGCCAGCACCTTAGACAGGGGGACCGATACGCAGTATTTT
CDR3 protein: CASTLDRGTDTQYF
clone size: -
V gene: TRBV6-5
D gene: TRBD1
J gene: TRBJ2-3

CDR3 DNA: TGTGCCAGCAGCGCTGGGGGCAGGTCCTACGAGCAGTACTTC
CDR3 protein: CASSAGGRSYEQYF
clone size: -
V gene: TRBV7-9
D gene: -
J gene: TRBJ2-7

CDR3 DNA: TGTGCCAGCTCACCGAAGACAGGGGGCCGGCAGCCCCAGCATTTT
CDR3 protein: CASSPKTGGRQPQHF
clone size: -
V gene: TRBV18
D gene: TRBD1
J gene: TRBJ1-5

CDR3 DNA: TGTGCCAGCAGTCCCCAGATAAATCAGCCCCAGCATTTT
CDR3 protein: CASSPQINQPQHF
clone size: few
V gene: TRBV28
D gene: -
J gene: TRBJ1-5

CDR3 DNA: TGTGCCAGCAGCTTAAGAACAATAAACACTGAAGCTTTCTTT
CDR3 protein: CASSLRTINTEAFF
clone size: -
V gene: TRBV7-2
D gene: -
J gene: TRBJ1-1

CDR3 DNA: TGCGCCAGCAGCTTGGCACCAGGGGGGTCAGACTATGGCTACACCTTC
CDR3 protein: CASSLAPGGSDYGYTF
clone size: -
V gene: TRBV5-1
D gene: TRBD1
J gene: TRBJ1-2

CDR3 DNA: TGTGCCAGCTCCAACCGGGACAGTCGGACTGAAGCTTTCTTT
CDR3 protein: CASSNRDSRTEAFF
clone size: -
V gene: TRBV18
D gene: TRBD1
J gene: TRBJ1-1

CDR3 DNA: TGTGCCAGCAGCCTGGGTGGGGCCTCAAACATTCAGTACTTC
CDR3 protein: CASSLGGASNIQYF
clone size: -
V gene: TRBV9
D gene: -
J gene: TRBJ2-4

CDR3 DNA: TGCGCCAGCCGCCGGACGGTCGCTCAGAGGGAGACCTACGAGCAGTACTTC
CDR3 protein: CASRRTVAQRETYEQYF
clone size: once
V gene: TRBV5-1
D gene: -
J gene: TRBJ2-7